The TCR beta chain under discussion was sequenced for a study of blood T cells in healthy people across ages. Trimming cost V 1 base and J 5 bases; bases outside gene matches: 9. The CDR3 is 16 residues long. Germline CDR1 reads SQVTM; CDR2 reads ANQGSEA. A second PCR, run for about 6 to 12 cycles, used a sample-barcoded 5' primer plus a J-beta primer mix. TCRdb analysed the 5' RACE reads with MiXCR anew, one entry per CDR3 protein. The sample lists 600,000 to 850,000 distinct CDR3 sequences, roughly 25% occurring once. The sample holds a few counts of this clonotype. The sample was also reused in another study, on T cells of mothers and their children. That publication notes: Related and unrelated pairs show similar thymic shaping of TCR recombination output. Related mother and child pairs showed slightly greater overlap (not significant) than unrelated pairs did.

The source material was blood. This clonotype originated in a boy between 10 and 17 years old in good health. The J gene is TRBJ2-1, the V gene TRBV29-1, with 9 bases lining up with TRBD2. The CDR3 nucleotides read TGCAGCGTTGAAGGACTAGCGGAGAGACACCACAATGAGCAGTTCTTC. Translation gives CSVEGLAERHHNEQFF.